The 29 T cell receptor delta chains in this list originate from one sample, sequenced in a study of gamma-delta T cells after stem cell transplantation (dated by TCRdb to 2015 to 2016). The library was made by RT-PCR. The sample was run on an Illumina MiSeq. TCRdb reprocessed the public reads with the caller CATT; rows with the same DNA were merged afterwards. The sample contains some 2,500 delta-chain clones, approximately 22% of them found a single time. The top ten clonotypes cover about 29% of the sample. Sequencing was performed on gamma-delta T cells. The receptors come from a human donor. It is not recorded whose cells these are; they may come from a transplant donor.

This clone was recorded a few times. This sequence is one base from a far larger clone and is likely a read error. This sequence joins TRDV3 and TRDJ3; a possible D gene is TRDD3 (6 bases). Trimming stripped 1 base from V and 3 bases from J, with 28 bases between. The CDR3 loop spans 21 amino acids. Germline lookup yields CDR1 TVYSNPD and CDR2 GDNSRS (reference sequence). The CDR3 nucleotides are TGTGCCTTTAATGAATCTCCTCCCGGGGATGCGCATGGCTGGGACACCCGACAGATGTTTTTC. The encoded protein is CAFNESPPGDAHGWDTRQMFF.

For this clone: A much larger clone lies a single base off, so this may be a read error. Other DNA sequences of this sample code for an identical CDR3. The chain couples TRDV1 to TRDJ1; 8 bases align to TRDD2. The CDR3 extends over 18 amino acids. V lost 4 bases and J lost 4; bases outside the gene matches: 17. Germline V lookup: CDR1 TSWWSYY, CDR2 QGS. The CDR3 region is CALGVLFLPRRADDKLIF. The CDR3 region has the DNA TGTGCTCTTGGGGTCCTCTTCCTACCCCGTCGGGCGGACGATAAACTCATCTTT.

This clone qualifies as medium-sized. The chain combines TRDV2 with TRDJ1, with 8 bases fitting TRDD3. The trim removed 0 bases at V and 0 bases at J, leaving 17 bases unmatched. The germline CDR1 and CDR2 sequences are GEAIGNYY and EKD. This CDR3 comprises 20 residues. The CDR3 DNA sequence: TGTGCCTGTGACACCGGGGGCCCGGCTTCTGGGGGACCGTACACCGATAAACTCATCTTT. Translation gives CACDTGGPASGGPYTDKLIF.

Judged by abundance, this clone is medium-sized. This chain links TRDV2 with TRDJ1, with 9 positions matching TRDD3. The V and J ends lost 5 bases and 0 bases, in that order; junction bases with no gene match: 12. The CDR3 consists of 17 residues. Germline lookup yields CDR1 GEAIGNYY and CDR2 EKD. Here the CDR3 reads CACVGLGDAADTDKLIF. CDR3 bases: TGTGCCTGTGTGGGGCTGGGGGATGCCGCGGACACCGATAAACTCATCTTT.

This clone is labeled medium-sized. For the CDR3, the DNA is TGTGCTCTTGGGGAATGGACGAATGGGGGCCGAGGAGCCGATAAACTCATCTTT. Translating gives CALGEWTNGGRGADKLIF. The chain couples TRDV1 to TRDJ1, with D possibly TRDD3 on 6 matching bases. Trimming removed 2 bases from V and 3 bases from J, with 22 bases in between. Germline values: CDR1 TSWWSYY, CDR2 QGS. This CDR3 is built from 18 residues.

This clone was counted between two and nine times. The chain combines TRDV1 with TRDJ1; D not resolved. The CDR3 covers 16 residues. V lost 5 bases to trimming and J lost 4 bases, with 20 bases between them. Germline loops: CDR1 TSWWSYY, CDR2 QGS. The DNA for the CDR3 is TGTGCTCTTGGGCAAGCTACGTTCAGGGGTGTCGATAAACTCATCTTT. Its translation is CALGQATFRGVDKLIF.

J is TRDJ1 and V is TRDV3; D possibly uses TRDD2 or TRDD3 (5 bases each). Trimming left V 1 base short and J 6 bases short, with 24 bases between. CDR1 and CDR2 (germline): TVYSNPD, GDNSRS (reference sequence). CDR3 length equals 16 residues. Here the CDR3 reads CAFTPTIRRGENKLIF. The CDR3 DNA reads TGTGCCTTTACCCCTACGATCCGGCGTGGGGAAAATAAACTCATCTTT.

A note on this clone: Other DNA sequences of this sample code for an identical CDR3. The chain employs TRDV1 and TRDJ1; 10 nucleotides line up with TRDD3. The CDR3 length is 22 residues. Germline values: CDR1 TSWWSYY, CDR2 QGS. J lost 0 bases, V lost 4 bases, and 23 bases had no gene match. The CDR3 here is CALGGTFPTGLGDSWYTDKLIF. For the CDR3, the DNA is TGTGCTCTTGGGGGGACCTTTCCTACGGGACTGGGGGATTCCTGGTACACCGATAAACTCATCTTT.

This clone was seen more than once but under ten times. A much more abundant neighbour one base away suggests this may be a read error. Other nucleotide sequences from this sample produce the same CDR3. The gene calls are TRDV2 and TRDJ3, with D perhaps TRDD3 (5 bases). The CDR3 runs 23 residues. Germline assignment: CDR1 GEAIGNYY and CDR2 EKD. DNA for the CDR3: TGTGCCTGTGACACCGTTAATCGTGTTGGGGAAGACAGGAGTGGCTGGGACACCCGACAGATGTTCTTC. Translated: CACDTVNRVGEDRSGWDTRQMFF.

By its share, this clone is large. Additional DNA sequences in this sample encode the identical CDR3. The chain employs TRDV2 and TRDJ1, with D unclear. CDR1 GEAIGNYY and CDR2 EKD come from the germline V gene. The germline V and J ends were trimmed by 3 bases and 0 bases, with 7 bases remaining between them. The CDR3 is 13 amino acids. The CDR3 DNA reads as TGTGCCTGTGACGCCCCTAACACCGATAAACTCATCTTT. Amino acids: CACDAPNTDKLIF.

As concerns this clone: A far larger clone is one nucleotide away, so this likely arose from a read error. Other DNA sequences of this sample code for an identical CDR3. The chain joins TRDV1 to TRDJ1, with 11 positions matching TRDD3. The length of the CDR3 is 24 residues. Trimming removed 1 base from V and 2 bases from J; junction bases left unmatched: 27. Germline CDR1 reads TSWWSYY; CDR2 reads QGS. CDR3 in amino acids: CALGERALPTHTGGYGLGTDKLIF. CDR3 bases: TGTGCTCTTGGGGAACGAGCCCTTCCTACGCATACTGGGGGATATGGATTAGGGACCGATAAACTCATCTTT.

By sample fraction, this clone is medium-sized. The chain employs TRDV1 and TRDJ1; TRDD3 matches 8 bases. Unmatched junction bases numbered 24, after V lost 0 bases and J lost 0 bases. The CDR3 sequence is 23 residues long. Germline V gene lookup returns CDR1 TSWWSYY and CDR2 QGS. The DNA for the CDR3 is TGTGCTCTTGGGGAACTTCCGCAGAGCCGGGACTTACTGGGGGCCACGTACACCGATAAACTCATCTTT. Its protein is CALGELPQSRDLLGATYTDKLIF.

The gene calls are TRDV1 and TRDJ1, with D possibly TRDD2 on 5 matching bases. V was clipped by 1 base and J by 3 bases, with 12 bases between them. This CDR3 has 15 amino acids. Looked up from germline, CDR1 is TSWWSYY and CDR2 is QGS. The CDR3 bases are TGTGCTCTTGGGGAACGCCCTTCTTTCCCCGATAAACTCATCTTT. It specifies CALGERPSFPDKLIF.

This clone was seen only a few times. A single base is all that separates this from a far larger clone, so a read error is likely. The same CDR3 is also encoded by other DNA sequences in this sample. CDR3 amino acids: CALGETPRGIQLIF. As DNA, the CDR3 is TGTGCTCTTGGGGAAACTCCTCGGGGGATACAACTCATCTTC. V gene TRDV1 combines with J gene TRDJ1, with 9 bases aligning to TRDD3. The germline V gene has CDR1 TSWWSYY and CDR2 QGS. The CDR3 totals 14 residues.

In the case of this clone: This sequence is one base from a far larger clone and is likely a read error. Additional DNA sequences in this sample encode the identical CDR3. The chain combines TRDV1 with TRDJ1, with 12 nucleotides matching TRDD3. This CDR3 has 18 amino acids. Germline assignment: CDR1 TSWWSYY and CDR2 QGS. The CDR3 DNA follows: TGTGCCCTTGGGGTTCCCTCGGTACTGGGGGATACATTACATAAACTCATCTTT. Translating it yields CALGVPSVLGDTLHKLIF.

This chain joins TRDV1 and TRDJ1; TRDD3 matches 10 bases. The CDR3 loop spans 18 amino acids. V shed 2 bases, J shed 2 bases, and the junction held 11 bases outside the gene matches. Germline V gene data show CDR1 as TSWWSYY and CDR2 as QGS. This chain's CDR3 is CALGELVWGIVETDKLIF. CDR3 in DNA: TGTGCTCTTGGGGAATTAGTCTGGGGGATAGTAGAAACCGATAAACTCATCTTT.

This clone was observed a few times. The chain carries TRDV1 and TRDJ1; 10 bases fit TRDD3. With 1 base clipped from V and 2 bases from J, the junction kept 10 bases outside the gene matches. Germline assignment: CDR1 TSWWSYY and CDR2 QGS. CDR3 length: 18 amino acids. The CDR3 protein is CALGERIYGGYGTDKLIF. The CDR3 coding sequence is TGTGCTCTTGGGGAACGAATCTACGGGGGATACGGAACCGATAAACTCATCTTT.

By sample share, this clone is medium-sized. The V call is TRDV1, the J call TRDJ1; D is undetermined. V was trimmed by 4 bases and J by 3 bases, leaving 18 bases between them. Germline lookup yields CDR1 TSWWSYY and CDR2 QGS. The CDR3 runs 16 residues. The CDR3 region is CALGVRSWRGPDKLIF. The DNA of the CDR3 is TGTGCTCTTGGGGTTAGGTCCTGGAGGGGTCCCGATAAACTCATCTTT.

The chain links TRDV2 to TRDJ1, with 7 nucleotides matching TRDD2. Germline values: CDR1 GEAIGNYY, CDR2 EKD. J lost 8 bases, V lost 3 bases, and 23 bases had no gene match. The CDR3 length is 18 residues. Written as DNA, the CDR3 is TGTGCCTGTGACCCCGTTTCCTACCGGGGCCCCAAGGGATCCAAACTCATCTTT. Protein sequence: CACDPVSYRGPKGSKLIF.

This clone was found a few times. The V gene is TRDV1, the J gene TRDJ1; 9 bases agree with TRDD3. This CDR3 region has 22 residues. CDR1 TSWWSYY and CDR2 QGS come from the germline V gene. Germline trimming cut 5 bases from V and 0 bases from J; bases unmatched to any gene: 25. In DNA, the CDR3 is TGTGCTCTTGGGCCCCCGAAGCCCCTATATCCGGGGGATACCCCGTACACCGATAAACTCATCTTT. Amino acids: CALGPPKPLYPGDTPYTDKLIF.

There are a few counts of this clone. V and J are TRDV1 and TRDJ1, with 8 positions matching TRDD3. The junction had 24 bases not matched to a gene; V was cut back by 2 bases and J by 1 base. From germline, CDR1 is TSWWSYY and CDR2 QGS. CDR3 length: 22 amino acids. This chain's CDR3 is CALGEAPGWPSLYWGATDKLIF. CDR3 DNA sequence: TGTGCTCTTGGGGAAGCGCCCGGTTGGCCTTCTCTGTACTGGGGGGCCACCGATAAACTCATCTTT.

V usage is TRDV1 and J usage is TRDJ1, with D uncertain. With 9 bases removed from V and 0 bases from J, the gap between germline ends came to 23 bases. The germline gives CDR1 TSWWSYY, CDR2 QGS. There are 17 residues in the CDR3. The CDR3, as DNA: TGTGCTCTCAAGGCGGACGGGCCTCATTCGTACACCGATAAACTCATCTTT. Its protein product is CALKADGPHSYTDKLIF.

Sample share makes this clone medium-sized. The rearrangement links TRDV1 to TRDJ1; no clear D gene. V was cut by 2 bases and J by 3 bases, with 7 bases left in between. The CDR3 runs to 13 residues. Germline V gives CDR1 TSWWSYY, CDR2 QGS. The CDR3 region is CALGETGADKLIF. CDR3 DNA: TGTGCTCTTGGGGAAACAGGGGCCGATAAACTCATCTTT.

On this clone: A far more abundant clone sits one base away, making this likely a read error. This CDR3 is also generated by other DNA sequences in the sample. The chain has TRDV2 and TRDJ1; no reliable D call. CDR3 length: 15 residues. CDR1 and CDR2 (germline): GEAIGNYY, EKD. V gave up 0 bases and J gave up 3 bases, with 13 bases separating them. The CDR3 region has the DNA TGTGCCTGTGACACCGGTGACACTTCGGCCGATAAACTCATCTTT. Translating it yields CACDTGDTSADKLIF.

This clone was seen a few times. J is TRDJ1 and V is TRDV1, with 8 nucleotides matching TRDD3. The V and J ends lost 5 bases and 0 bases, in that order; junction bases with no gene match: 17. The CDR3 has 19 residues. CDR1 is TSWWSYY, CDR2 QGS, per germline. The CDR3: CALGNPPLTGGSYTDKLIF. In DNA, the CDR3 is TGTGCTCTTGGGAACCCCCCCCTTACTGGGGGTTCATACACCGATAAACTCATCTTT.

This clone was picked up a small number of times. This sequence joins TRDV1 and TRDJ1; maybe TRDD2 (5 bases). V was pared by 1 base and J by 5 bases, with 14 bases between. The CDR3 has 15 amino acids. Per germline, CDR1 TSWWSYY and CDR2 QGS. CDR3 DNA: TGTGCTCTTGGGGAACCTTCCCCCGGGGCAGATAAACTCATCTTT. Amino acid sequence: CALGEPSPGADKLIF.

This clone was counted between two and nine times. TCRdb has a much larger clone's protein, which differs at residue 11 from the translation of this DNA, likely because of a read error; what is shown is the protein translated from the DNA. V is TRDV1 and J is TRDJ3, with D uncertain. CDR1 and CDR2 from the germline V gene are TSWWSYY and QGS. The CDR3 totals 20 residues. V lost 2 bases to trimming and J lost 5 bases, with 22 bases between them. CDR3: CALGESWVPRAPRDTRQMFF. The CDR3 bases are TGTGCTCTTGGGGAATCTTGGGTTCCCCGTGCTCCCCGGGACACCCGACAGATGTTTTTC.

The J gene is TRDJ2, the V gene TRDV1; no clear D. In germline, CDR1 is TSWWSYY, CDR2 QGS. V gave up 0 bases and J gave up 1 base, with 24 bases separating them. This CDR3 has 21 amino acids. The CDR3 is CALGELPTSGAGIYLTAQLFF. The CDR3 coding sequence is TGTGCTCTTGGGGAACTCCCGACTTCGGGCGCGGGCATATATTTGACAGCACAACTCTTCTTT.

This clone has just a few counts. This likely came from a read error, as a far larger clone is one base away. The same CDR3 arises from other DNA sequences in this sample as well. This chain joins TRDV1 and TRDJ1; D might be TRDD3 (8 bases). Trimming took off 2 bases at V and 0 bases at J, with 25 bases between the two ends. The CDR3 is 20 residues long. Per the germline V gene, CDR1 is TSWWSYY and CDR2 is QGS. In nucleotides, the CDR3 is TGTGCTCTTGGGGAAGCCTTCCTGCGGACTGGGGGTTTGTACACCGATAAACTCATCTTT. Encoded protein: CALGEAFLRTGGLYTDKLIF.